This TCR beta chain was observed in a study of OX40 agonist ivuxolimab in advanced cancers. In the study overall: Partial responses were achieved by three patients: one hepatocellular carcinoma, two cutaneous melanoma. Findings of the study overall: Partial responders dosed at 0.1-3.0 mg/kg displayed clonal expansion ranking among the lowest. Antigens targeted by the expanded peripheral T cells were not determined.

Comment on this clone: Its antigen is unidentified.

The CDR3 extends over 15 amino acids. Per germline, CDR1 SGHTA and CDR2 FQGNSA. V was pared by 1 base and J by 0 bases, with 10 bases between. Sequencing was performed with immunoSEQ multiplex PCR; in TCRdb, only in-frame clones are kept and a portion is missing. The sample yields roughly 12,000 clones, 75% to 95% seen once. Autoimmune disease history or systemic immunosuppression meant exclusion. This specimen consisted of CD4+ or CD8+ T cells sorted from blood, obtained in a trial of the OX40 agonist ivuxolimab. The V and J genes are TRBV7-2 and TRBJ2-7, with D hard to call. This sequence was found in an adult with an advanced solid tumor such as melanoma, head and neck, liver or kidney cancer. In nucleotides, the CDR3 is TGTGCCAGCAGCTTAGAGTCTGGGCTCTCCTACGAGCAGTACTTC. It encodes CASSLESGLSYEQYF. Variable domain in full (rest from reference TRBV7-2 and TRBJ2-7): GAGVSQSPSNKVTEKGKDVELRCDPISGHTALYWYRQSLGQGLEFLIYFQGNSAPDKSGLPSDRFSAERTGGSVSTLTIQRTQQEDSAVYLCASSLESGLSYEQYFGPGTRLTVT.